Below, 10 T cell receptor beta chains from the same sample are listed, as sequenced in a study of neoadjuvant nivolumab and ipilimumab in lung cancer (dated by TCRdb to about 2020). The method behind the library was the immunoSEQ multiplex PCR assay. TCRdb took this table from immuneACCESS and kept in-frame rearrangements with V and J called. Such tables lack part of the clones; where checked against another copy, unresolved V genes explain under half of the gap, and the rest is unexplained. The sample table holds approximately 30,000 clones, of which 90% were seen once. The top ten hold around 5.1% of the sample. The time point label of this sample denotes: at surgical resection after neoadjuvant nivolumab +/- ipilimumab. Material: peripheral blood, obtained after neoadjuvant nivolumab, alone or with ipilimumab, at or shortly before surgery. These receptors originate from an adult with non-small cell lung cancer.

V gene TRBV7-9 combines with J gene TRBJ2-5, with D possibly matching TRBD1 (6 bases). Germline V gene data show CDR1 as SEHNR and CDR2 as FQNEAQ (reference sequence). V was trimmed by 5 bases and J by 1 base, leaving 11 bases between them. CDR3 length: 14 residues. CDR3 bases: TGTGCCAGCAGCATGGGGGCATTCCAAGAGACCCAGTACTTC. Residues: CASSMGAFQETQYF.

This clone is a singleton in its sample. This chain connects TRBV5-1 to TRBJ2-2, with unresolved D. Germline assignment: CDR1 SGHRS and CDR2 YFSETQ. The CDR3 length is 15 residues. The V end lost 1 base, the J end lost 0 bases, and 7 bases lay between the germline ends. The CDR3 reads CASSLLQTNTGELFF. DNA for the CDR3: TGCGCCAGCAGCTTGTTACAGACGAACACCGGGGAGCTGTTTTTT.

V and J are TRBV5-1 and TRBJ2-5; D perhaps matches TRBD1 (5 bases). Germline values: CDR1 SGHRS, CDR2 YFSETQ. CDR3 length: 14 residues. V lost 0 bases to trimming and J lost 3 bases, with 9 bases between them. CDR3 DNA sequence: TGCGCCAGCAGCTTGGTCGGCAGGGAAGAGACCCAGTACTTC. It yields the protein CASSLVGREETQYF.

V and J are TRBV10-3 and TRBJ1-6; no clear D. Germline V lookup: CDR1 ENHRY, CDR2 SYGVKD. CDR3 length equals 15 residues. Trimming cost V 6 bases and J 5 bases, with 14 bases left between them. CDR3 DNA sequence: TGTGCCATCAGGGCTTCTACAGCTAATAATTCACCCCTCCACTTT. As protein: CAIRASTANNSPLHF.

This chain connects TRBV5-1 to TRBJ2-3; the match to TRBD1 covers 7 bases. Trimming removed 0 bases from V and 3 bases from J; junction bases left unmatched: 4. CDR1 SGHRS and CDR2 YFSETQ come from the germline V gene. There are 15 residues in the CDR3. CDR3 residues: CASSLVNRGTDTQYF. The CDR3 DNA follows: TGCGCCAGCAGCTTGGTTAACAGGGGTACAGATACGCAGTATTTT.

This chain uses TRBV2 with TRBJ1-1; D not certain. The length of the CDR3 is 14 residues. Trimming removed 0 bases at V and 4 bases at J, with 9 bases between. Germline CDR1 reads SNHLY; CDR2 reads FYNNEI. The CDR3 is CASSEALVSTEAFF. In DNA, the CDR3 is TGTGCCAGCAGTGAAGCGCTTGTCAGCACTGAAGCTTTCTTT.

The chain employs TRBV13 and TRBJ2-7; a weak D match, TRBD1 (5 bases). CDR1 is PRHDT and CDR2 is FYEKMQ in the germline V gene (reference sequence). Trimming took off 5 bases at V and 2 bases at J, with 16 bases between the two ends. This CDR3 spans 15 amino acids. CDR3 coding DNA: TGTGCCAGCAGCCCCCGTGGCAGGGTGGCCTACGAGCAGTACTTC. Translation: CASSPRGRVAYEQYF.

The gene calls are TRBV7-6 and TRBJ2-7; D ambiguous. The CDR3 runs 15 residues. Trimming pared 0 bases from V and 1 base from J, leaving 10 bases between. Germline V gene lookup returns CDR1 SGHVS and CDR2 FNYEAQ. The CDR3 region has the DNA TGTGCCAGCAGCTTAGCGCCTGTGGATTCCTACGAGCAGTACTTC. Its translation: CASSLAPVDSYEQYF.

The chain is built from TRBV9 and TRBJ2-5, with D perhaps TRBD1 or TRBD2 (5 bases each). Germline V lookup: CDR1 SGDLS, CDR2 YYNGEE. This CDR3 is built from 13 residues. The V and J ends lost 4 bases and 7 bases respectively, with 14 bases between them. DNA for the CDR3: TGTGCCAGCAGCCCTCAGGGCGAGGGGACCCAGTACTTC. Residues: CASSPQGEGTQYF.

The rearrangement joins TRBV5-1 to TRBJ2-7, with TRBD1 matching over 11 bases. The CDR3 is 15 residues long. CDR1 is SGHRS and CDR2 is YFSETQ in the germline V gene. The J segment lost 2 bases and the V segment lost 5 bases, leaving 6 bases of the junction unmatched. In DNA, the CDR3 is TGCGCCAGCAGACCGGGACAGGGGGAACCCTACGAGCAGTACTTC. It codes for CASRPGQGEPYEQYF.